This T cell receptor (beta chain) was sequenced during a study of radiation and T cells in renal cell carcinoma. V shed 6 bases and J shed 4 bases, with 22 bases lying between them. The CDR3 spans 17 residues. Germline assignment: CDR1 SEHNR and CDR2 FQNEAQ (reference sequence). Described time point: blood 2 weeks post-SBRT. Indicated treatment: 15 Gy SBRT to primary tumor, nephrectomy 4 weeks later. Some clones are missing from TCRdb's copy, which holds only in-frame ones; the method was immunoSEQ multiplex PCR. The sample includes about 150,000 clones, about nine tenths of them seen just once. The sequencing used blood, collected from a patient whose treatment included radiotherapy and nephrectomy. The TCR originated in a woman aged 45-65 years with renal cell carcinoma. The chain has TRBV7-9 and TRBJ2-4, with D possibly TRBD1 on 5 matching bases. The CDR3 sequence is CASRYSAGLGIKNIQYF. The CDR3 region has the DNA TGTGCCAGCAGATACAGCGCAGGGCTGGGGATAAAAAACATTCAGTACTTC.